This TCR beta chain was profiled in a study of beta chain features in type 1 diabetes. Study-wide findings and caveats: The study found moderately but significantly shorter TCRB CDR3s in all four CD4+ subsets of Type 1 diabetes patients.

Notes on this clone: The antigen is unknown.

Germline CDR1 MDHEN, CDR2 SYDVKM. V shed 6 bases and J shed 4 bases, with 7 bases lying between them. The CDR3 is 11 amino acids. Via CD45RO/CCR7/CD25/CD127/CD95/CD27, cells of the CD4+ naive, central memory, regulatory and stem cell-like memory subsets were sorted. Sequencing targeted expressed TCRB transcripts, as all isolated RNA had been reverse transcribed. Method: immunoSEQ multiplex PCR; TCRdb's copy keeps in-frame clones and lacks some. Among 150,000 to 200,000 clones listed, around 63% were seen once. The sample was naive CD4+ T cells from blood. The sequence came from a man aged 25 to 40 with type 1 diabetes. The chain carries TRBV28 and TRBJ2-7; D gene uncertain. The CDR3 protein is CASRSEYEQYF. CDR3 DNA: TGTGCCAGCAGGTCGGAATACGAGCAGTACTTC. Together with reference TRBV28 and TRBJ2-7, the CDR3 gives the full variable domain: DVKVTQSSRYLVKRTGEKVFLECVQDMDHENMFWYRQDPGLGLRLIYFSYDVKMKEKGDIPEGYSVSREKKERFSLILESASTNQTSMYLCASRSEYEQYFGPGTRLTVT.